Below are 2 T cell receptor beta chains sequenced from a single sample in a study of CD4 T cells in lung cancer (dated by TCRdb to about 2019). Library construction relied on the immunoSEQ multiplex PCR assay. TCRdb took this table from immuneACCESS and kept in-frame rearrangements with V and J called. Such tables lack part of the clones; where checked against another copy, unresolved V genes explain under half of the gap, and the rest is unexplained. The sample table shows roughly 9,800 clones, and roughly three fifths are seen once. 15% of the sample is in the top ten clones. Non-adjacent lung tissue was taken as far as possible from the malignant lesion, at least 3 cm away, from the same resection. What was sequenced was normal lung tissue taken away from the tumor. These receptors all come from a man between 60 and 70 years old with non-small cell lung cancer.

The CDR3 sequence: CSVDQGGVAETQYF. CDR3 in DNA: TGCAGCGTTGACCAGGGCGGGGTCGCGGAGACCCAGTACTTC. The chain carries TRBV29-1 and TRBJ2-5; D possibly corresponds to TRBD2 (6 bases). The CDR3 consists of 14 residues. Between the trimmed V and J ends, which lost 3 bases and 5 bases, there was a span of 16 bases. Germline loops: CDR1 SQVTM, CDR2 ANQGSEA.

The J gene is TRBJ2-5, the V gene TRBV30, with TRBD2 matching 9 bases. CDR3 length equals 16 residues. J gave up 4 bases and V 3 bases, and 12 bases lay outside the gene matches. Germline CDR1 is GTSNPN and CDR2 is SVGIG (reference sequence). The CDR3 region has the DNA TGTGCCTGGAGCGCCGGCAGGCTAGCGGGGCCAGAGACCCAGTACTTC. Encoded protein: CAWSAGRLAGPETQYF. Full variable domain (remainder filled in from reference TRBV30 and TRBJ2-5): SQTIHQWPATLVQPVGSPLSLECTVEGTSNPNLYWYRQAAGRGLQLLFYSVGIGQISSEVPQNLSASRPQDRQFILSSKKLLLSDSGFYLCAWSAGRLAGPETQYFGPGTRLLVL.